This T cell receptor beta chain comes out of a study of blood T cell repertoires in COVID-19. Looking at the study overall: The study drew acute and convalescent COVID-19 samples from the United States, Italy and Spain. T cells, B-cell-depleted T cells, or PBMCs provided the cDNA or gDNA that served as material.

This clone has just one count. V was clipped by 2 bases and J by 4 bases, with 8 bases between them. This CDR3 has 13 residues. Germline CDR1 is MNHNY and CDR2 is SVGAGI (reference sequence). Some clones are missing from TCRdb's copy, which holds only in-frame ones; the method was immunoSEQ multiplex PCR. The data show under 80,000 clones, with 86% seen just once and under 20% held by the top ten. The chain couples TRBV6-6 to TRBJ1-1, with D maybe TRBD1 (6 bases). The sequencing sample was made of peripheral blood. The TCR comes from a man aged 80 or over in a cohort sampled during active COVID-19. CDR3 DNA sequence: TGTGCCAGCAGTTACAGAGGGGGCACTGAAGCTTTCTTT. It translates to CASSYRGGTEAFF.